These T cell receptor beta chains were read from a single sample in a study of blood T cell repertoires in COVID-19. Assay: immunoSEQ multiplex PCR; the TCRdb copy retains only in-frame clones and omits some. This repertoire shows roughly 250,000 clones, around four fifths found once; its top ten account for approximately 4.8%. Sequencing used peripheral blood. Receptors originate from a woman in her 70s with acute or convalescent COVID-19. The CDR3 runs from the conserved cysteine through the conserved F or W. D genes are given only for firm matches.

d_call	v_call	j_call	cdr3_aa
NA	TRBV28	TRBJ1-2	CASSLTVNYGYTF
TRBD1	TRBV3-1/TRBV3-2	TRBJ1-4	CASRAQGAGEKLFF
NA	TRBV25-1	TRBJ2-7	CASSAQNRVEQYF
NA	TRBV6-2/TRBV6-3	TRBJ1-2	CASSYLLARSYGYTF
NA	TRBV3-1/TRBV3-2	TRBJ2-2	CASSQASFGELFF
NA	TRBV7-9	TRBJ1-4	CASSQRRATNEKLFF
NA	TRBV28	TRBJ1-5	CASSSGGRTSNQPQHF
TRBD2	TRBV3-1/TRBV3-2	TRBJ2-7	CASSSPASGGAPYEQYF
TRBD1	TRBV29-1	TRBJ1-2	CSVSPSGQADYGYTF
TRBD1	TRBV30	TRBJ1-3	CAWREGTVFSGNTIYF
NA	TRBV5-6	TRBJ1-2	CASSLEGLKGRGGYTF
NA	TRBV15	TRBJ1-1	CATSRNRGYEAFF
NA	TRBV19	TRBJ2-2	CASSGSGVGELFF
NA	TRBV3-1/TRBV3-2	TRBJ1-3	CASSQDTGHSRGTGNTIYF
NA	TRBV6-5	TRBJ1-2	CASRGGGAASGYTF
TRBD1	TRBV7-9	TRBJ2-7	CASSQRTGISYEQYF